A selection of T cell receptor beta chains follows, all from one sample in a study of T cells in Graves' hyperthyroidism and ophthalmopathy. In TCRdb, the multiplex PCR reads were re-called with MiXCR into one record per CDR3 protein. Of more than 500,000 distinct CDR3 sequences in the sample, about 15% were seen once. The sequenced material came from blood. These receptors were taken from a woman aged 25 to 39 with Graves' ophthalmopathy. The CDR3 runs from the conserved cysteine through the conserved F or W. A D gene is named only where the DNA matches it firmly. Clone size is stated in some rows and not others, as once, few, many or a class when expanded.

clone_size: few
v_call: TRBV20-1
j_call: TRBJ2-7
d_call: -
cdr3_nt: TGCAGTGCCGCGGGGCTGATCCTTCCCTACGAGCAGTACTTC
cdr3_aa: CSAAGLILPYEQYF

clone_size: -
v_call: TRBV6-5
j_call: TRBJ2-5
d_call: TRBD2
cdr3_nt: TGTGCCAGCAGTTACCGCCCCCGGACTAGCGCTCGAGAGACCCAGTACTTC
cdr3_aa: CASSYRPRTSARETQYF

clone_size: many
v_call: TRBV7-8
j_call: TRBJ1-1
d_call: -
cdr3_nt: TGTGCCAGCAGCCCGACAACCGGGACCGGGTACACTGAAGCTTTCTTT
cdr3_aa: CASSPTTGTGYTEAFF

clone_size: -
v_call: TRBV19
j_call: TRBJ2-1
d_call: TRBD2
cdr3_nt: TGTGCCAGTAGTATGCTCGGGACTAGCGGGATGATTTATGAGCAGTTCTTC
cdr3_aa: CASSMLGTSGMIYEQFF

clone_size: many
v_call: TRBV20-1
j_call: TRBJ2-5
d_call: -
cdr3_nt: TGCAGTGCTAGAGATCTAGCGCGAGTGGGCTATGGAGAGACCCAGTACTTC
cdr3_aa: CSARDLARVGYGETQYF

clone_size: once
v_call: TRBV19
j_call: TRBJ1-5
d_call: TRBD1
cdr3_nt: TGTGCCAGTAGTATGGTAGTCCCCGGGACAGGGTACAGCAATCAGCCCCAGCATTTT
cdr3_aa: CASSMVVPGTGYSNQPQHF

clone_size: many
v_call: TRBV6-1
j_call: TRBJ1-1
d_call: -
cdr3_nt: TGTGCCAGCCAAACGGGCATGAACACTGAAGCTTTCTTT
cdr3_aa: CASQTGMNTEAFF

clone_size: -
v_call: TRBV29-1
j_call: TRBJ1-2
d_call: -
cdr3_nt: TGCAGCGCCGATAGTGATGAGGGGGGGGCGCTTGGCTACACCTTC
cdr3_aa: CSADSDEGGALGYTF

clone_size: few
v_call: TRBV6-5
j_call: TRBJ2-7
d_call: -
cdr3_nt: TGTGCCAGCAGTTACCGAGGGGATGCCCCCTACGAGCAGTACTTC
cdr3_aa: CASSYRGDAPYEQYF

clone_size: few
v_call: TRBV20-1
j_call: TRBJ2-7
d_call: TRBD1
cdr3_nt: TGCAGTGCAAGGCCACCCGGGACAGGGGTAGGAGAGCAGTACTTC
cdr3_aa: CSARPPGTGVGEQYF

clone_size: many
v_call: TRBV5-5
j_call: TRBJ2-5
d_call: -
cdr3_nt: TGTGCCAGCAGCTTTCTAGGCAGCTACCAAGAGACCCAGTACTTC
cdr3_aa: CASSFLGSYQETQYF

clone_size: few
v_call: TRBV5-8
j_call: TRBJ1-1
d_call: -
cdr3_nt: TGTGCCAGCAGCTTGACAGGGCAAGCTTTCTTT
cdr3_aa: CASSLTGQAFF

clone_size: -
v_call: TRBV4-3
j_call: TRBJ2-7
d_call: -
cdr3_nt: TGCGCCAGCAGCCCTGGGCAGGGTCCGTCCTACGAGCAGTACTTC
cdr3_aa: CASSPGQGPSYEQYF

clone_size: many
v_call: TRBV5-8
j_call: TRBJ2-5
d_call: -
cdr3_nt: TGTGCCAGCAGCTTCACGGCCAGCCAAGAGACCCAGTACTTC
cdr3_aa: CASSFTASQETQYF

clone_size: many
v_call: TRBV7-6
j_call: TRBJ2-7
d_call: TRBD2
cdr3_nt: TGTGCCAGCAGCTCGGGACTAACCTACGAGCAGTACTTC
cdr3_aa: CASSSGLTYEQYF

clone_size: many
v_call: TRBV12-3/TRBV12-4
j_call: TRBJ2-7
d_call: -
cdr3_nt: TGTGCCAGCTCTTCGGGGAACGAGCAGTACTTC
cdr3_aa: CASSSGNEQYF

clone_size: -
v_call: TRBV20-1
j_call: TRBJ2-7
d_call: TRBD1
cdr3_nt: TGCAGTGCTAGAGCCGGGACAGGGGCTTCTAGAGAGCAGTACTTC
cdr3_aa: CSARAGTGASREQYF

clone_size: -
v_call: TRBV9
j_call: TRBJ2-1
d_call: TRBD2
cdr3_nt: TGTGCCAGCAGCGTAGACCGGGGGGGGCCTCCCCGGGATGAGCAGTTCTTC
cdr3_aa: CASSVDRGGPPRDEQFF

clone_size: -
v_call: TRBV20-1
j_call: TRBJ2-1
d_call: -
cdr3_nt: TGCAGTGCGACCGGTACTTTCAATGAGCAGTTCTTC
cdr3_aa: CSATGTFNEQFF

clone_size: -
v_call: TRBV18
j_call: TRBJ1-1
d_call: -
cdr3_nt: TGTGCCAGCTCACACCGACAGGATGAAGCTTTCTTT
cdr3_aa: CASSHRQDEAFF

clone_size: few
v_call: TRBV6-1
j_call: TRBJ2-7
d_call: TRBD1
cdr3_nt: TGTGCCAGCAATTTCAAGGTGGGGACAGGGGGTAGCGAGCAGTACTTC
cdr3_aa: CASNFKVGTGGSEQYF

clone_size: few
v_call: TRBV28
j_call: TRBJ2-1
d_call: -
cdr3_nt: TGTGCCAGCGGAATAGCCCGCAATGAGCAGTTCTTC
cdr3_aa: CASGIARNEQFF

clone_size: -
v_call: TRBV3-1
j_call: TRBJ2-5
d_call: TRBD1
cdr3_nt: TGTGCCAGCAGCCTCCGGACAGGCTCCCCAGGGGACTTC
cdr3_aa: CASSLRTGSPGDF

clone_size: -
v_call: TRBV7-2
j_call: TRBJ1-4
d_call: TRBD1
cdr3_nt: TGTGCCAGCAGCCTACGACAGGGGCGGACTAATGAAAAACTGTTTTTT
cdr3_aa: CASSLRQGRTNEKLFF

clone_size: once
v_call: TRBV12-3/TRBV12-4
j_call: TRBJ2-5
d_call: TRBD1
cdr3_nt: TGTGCCAGCAGTTTAACAGGGGGCCTCCAAGAGACCCAGTACTTC
cdr3_aa: CASSLTGGLQETQYF

clone_size: once
v_call: TRBV6-1
j_call: TRBJ2-1
d_call: TRBD2
cdr3_nt: TGTGCCAGCAGCGGTCACACTGGCGGGAGGGGTACTGAGCAGTTCTTC
cdr3_aa: CASSGHTGGRGTEQFF

clone_size: many
v_call: TRBV28
j_call: TRBJ2-1
d_call: -
cdr3_nt: TGTGCCAGCACCATTACCCAGGTATACAATGAGCAGTTCTTC
cdr3_aa: CASTITQVYNEQFF

clone_size: -
v_call: TRBV7-3
j_call: TRBJ2-7
d_call: -
cdr3_nt: TGTGCCAGCAGCTTGGGGGGATTTAGCGAGCAGTACTTC
cdr3_aa: CASSLGGFSEQYF

clone_size: many
v_call: TRBV7-2
j_call: TRBJ2-2
d_call: -
cdr3_nt: TGTGCCAGCAGTCCGGACAGACTGAACGGGGAGCTGTTTTTT
cdr3_aa: CASSPDRLNGELFF

clone_size: once
v_call: TRBV10-3
j_call: TRBJ2-1
d_call: TRBD2
cdr3_nt: TGTGCCATCAGTCCCGGGACTAGCGGGAGACCTGAGCAGTTCTTC
cdr3_aa: CAISPGTSGRPEQFF

clone_size: many
v_call: TRBV12-3/TRBV12-4
j_call: TRBJ2-2
d_call: TRBD2
cdr3_nt: TGTGCCAGCAGTTTAGGAGGGACTAGCGTGAACACCGGGGAGCTGTTTTTT
cdr3_aa: CASSLGGTSVNTGELFF

clone_size: many
v_call: TRBV11-2
j_call: TRBJ2-7
d_call: TRBD1
cdr3_nt: TGTGCCAGCAGCTTAGACACAGGGGGCCTATACGAGCAGTACTTC
cdr3_aa: CASSLDTGGLYEQYF

clone_size: many
v_call: TRBV5-6
j_call: TRBJ2-7
d_call: -
cdr3_nt: TGTGCCAGCAGCCGCCCCTCCTACGAGCAGTACTTC
cdr3_aa: CASSRPSYEQYF

clone_size: many
v_call: TRBV12-3/TRBV12-4
j_call: TRBJ2-3
d_call: TRBD1
cdr3_nt: TGTGCCAGCAGTTGGGACAGGGTGGAAGATACGCAGTATTTT
cdr3_aa: CASSWDRVEDTQYF

clone_size: once
v_call: TRBV4-1
j_call: TRBJ2-1
d_call: -
cdr3_nt: TGCGCCAGCAGCCAAGATCAGGGGACCTGCGAGCAGTTCTTC
cdr3_aa: CASSQDQGTCEQFF

clone_size: -
v_call: TRBV25-1
j_call: TRBJ1-6
d_call: -
cdr3_nt: TGTGCCAGCAGTTCAGTGAACGGAAATTCACCCCTCCACTTT
cdr3_aa: CASSSVNGNSPLHF

clone_size: -
v_call: TRBV6-1
j_call: TRBJ2-3
d_call: TRBD2
cdr3_nt: TGTGCCAGCAGTGAAACGGGGGGGCACACAGATACGCAGTATTTT
cdr3_aa: CASSETGGHTDTQYF

clone_size: many
v_call: TRBV28
j_call: TRBJ2-7
d_call: TRBD2
cdr3_nt: TGTGCCAGCAGAACCGGGACTAGTCAAACCTACGAGCAGTACTTC
cdr3_aa: CASRTGTSQTYEQYF

clone_size: -
v_call: TRBV6-4
j_call: TRBJ1-6
d_call: -
cdr3_nt: TGTGCCAGCAGCCTGGACGGACTCAATTCACCCCTCCACTTT
cdr3_aa: CASSLDGLNSPLHF

clone_size: -
v_call: TRBV24-1
j_call: TRBJ2-1
d_call: -
cdr3_nt: TGTGCCACCAGTGAAACTATAGCGGACTCCTACAATGAGCAGTTCTTC
cdr3_aa: CATSETIADSYNEQFF